This T cell receptor (beta chain) was sequenced for a study of cytomegalovirus exposure and HLA in healthy donors. Study results and limitations: Roughly uniform depth of sequencing across donors was assumed in presence/absence analyses. A later analysis linked more than 15,000 TCR beta sequences to HLA alleles at 0.05 false discovery rate.

Per the germline V gene, CDR1 is MNHEY and CDR2 is SMNVEV (reference sequence). Trimming removed 2 bases from V and 6 bases from J, with 16 bases in between. The CDR3 is made up of 16 amino acids. Notes on this clone: Its antigen is currently unknown.

60 Vbeta and 13 Jbeta primers were used in PCR. The data were produced by immunoSEQ multiplex PCR, yet TCRdb's version contains in-frame clones alone and is incomplete. The sample carries roughly 140,000 clones, over 55% recorded once. The receptor comes from a man aged 35 to 55 in good health and CMV-seronegative. Sequencing input: PBMCs. This chain links TRBV27 with TRBJ1-4; D might be TRBD1 (5 bases). For the CDR3, the DNA is TGTGCCAGCAGTTTAAAGATAGGAGACAGTTATGAAAAACTGTTTTTT. It codes for CASSLKIGDSYEKLFF.